What follows are 14 T cell receptor beta chains derived from one specimen sequenced in a study of siplizumab effects on memory and regulatory T cells. Method: immunoSEQ multiplex PCR; TCRdb's copy keeps in-frame clones and lacks some. The top ten clones hold 0.25% of a sample with about 40,000 clones, roughly 90% of them seen once. Sequenced material: naive CD4+ T cells sorted from blood. These receptors all stem from a human donor in good health.

V gene TRBV5-1 combines with J gene TRBJ2-2; TRBD1 matches at 7 bases. The CDR3 covers 16 residues. V gave up 3 bases and J gave up 7 bases; unmatched junction bases: 12. CDR1 is SGHRS, CDR2 YFSETQ, per germline. CDR3: CASSSSTGLDGGELFF. The CDR3 DNA follows: TGCGCCAGCAGCTCATCGACAGGGCTAGATGGCGGGGAGCTGTTTTTT.

The genes are TRBV6-6 and TRBJ2-5, with TRBD1 matching over 8 bases. Losses at the gene ends were 6 bases for V and 2 bases for J; bases not matched to a gene: 8. This CDR3 contains 15 residues. Germline CDR1 is MNHNY and CDR2 is SVGAGI (reference sequence). The chain's CDR3 is CASSSTGASQETQYF. Written as DNA, the CDR3 is TGTGCCAGCAGCTCGACAGGGGCTAGTCAAGAGACCCAGTACTTC.

The chain couples TRBV19 to TRBJ1-2; the match to TRBD1 covers 7 bases. V was clipped by 4 bases and J by 3 bases; unmatched bases: 17. The CDR3 has 18 residues. The germline V gene encodes CDR1 LNHDA and CDR2 SQIVND (reference sequence). CDR3 sequence reads: CASSTSGTAFSYDYGYTF. The CDR3 nucleotides read TGTGCCAGTAGTACTTCCGGGACAGCATTCTCATACGACTATGGCTACACCTTC.

This clone was seen a few times. The genes are TRBV18 and TRBJ2-7; 9 nucleotides match TRBD1. Germline CDR1 reads KGHSH; CDR2 reads LQKENI. The CDR3 extends over 13 amino acids. With 5 bases clipped from V and 6 bases from J, the junction kept 5 bases outside the gene matches. The CDR3 region has the DNA TGTGCCAGCTCAGGGGACAGGGCTGGCGAGCAGTACTTC. Translated, it gives CASSGDRAGEQYF.

The J gene is TRBJ1-1, the V gene TRBV10-3, with a weak D call TRBD1 (5 bases). V was pared by 7 bases and J by 10 bases, with 19 bases between. CDR3 size: 13 residues. In germline, CDR1 is ENHRY, CDR2 SYGVKD. CDR3 sequence: CAITATDQSGAFF. The CDR3 DNA reads as TGTGCCATCACGGCGACAGACCAGTCTGGAGCTTTCTTT.

This chain connects TRBV18 to TRBJ2-5, with TRBD1 matching 7 bases. This CDR3 spans 15 amino acids. The V gene's germline CDR1 is KGHSH and CDR2 LQKENI. The trim removed 1 base at V and 3 bases at J, leaving 5 bases unmatched. The CDR3 is CASSPQGAPEETQYF. The DNA of the CDR3 is TGTGCCAGCTCACCACAGGGGGCGCCTGAAGAGACCCAGTACTTC. The full variable domain, in which reference TRBV18 and TRBJ2-5 provide the parts outside the CDR3, is NAGVMQNPRHLVRRRGQEARLRCSPMKGHSHVYWYRQLPEEGLKFMVYLQKENIIDESGMPKERFSAEFPKEGPSILRIQQVVRGDSAAYFCASSPQGAPEETQYFGPGTRLLVL.

The chain uses TRBV14 and TRBJ1-1, with D tentatively TRBD1 (6 bases). This CDR3 contains 15 residues. The germline gives CDR1 SGHDN, CDR2 FVKESK. Between the trimmed V and J ends, which lost 1 base and 3 bases, there was a span of 12 bases. This chain's CDR3 is CASSQVLGGHTEAFF. The CDR3 region has the DNA TGTGCCAGCAGCCAAGTGTTGGGGGGGCACACTGAAGCTTTCTTT.

The V call is TRBV6-1, the J call TRBJ2-7; 10 positions agree with TRBD1. CDR3 size: 14 residues. Germline V gene sequence: CDR1 MNHNS, CDR2 SASEGT. The junction had 9 bases not matched to a gene; V was cut back by 7 bases and J by 6 bases. DNA for the CDR3: TGTGCCAGCACCCTAAGGGGGGACAGGGGCGAGCAGTACTTC. This sequence encodes CASTLRGDRGEQYF.

The rearrangement links TRBV4-2 to TRBJ1-1, with unresolved D. V lost 3 bases and J 4 bases, leaving 9 bases between the germline ends. Germline V gene lookup returns CDR1 LGHNA and CDR2 YNFKEQ. CDR3 size: 13 residues. CDR3 sequence reads: CASSHPEGTEAFF. CDR3 coding DNA: TGTGCCAGCAGCCATCCTGAGGGCACTGAAGCTTTCTTT.

The chain couples TRBV9 to TRBJ1-4; TRBD1 might be the D (6 bases). CDR1 SGDLS and CDR2 YYNGEE come from the germline V gene. The ends were cut back, 9 bases at V and 0 bases at J, with 12 bases in the middle. The CDR3 length is 14 residues. The CDR3 reads CATGEGATNEKLFF. CDR3 nucleotide sequence: TGTGCCACGGGAGAGGGGGCAACTAATGAAAAACTGTTTTTT.

J is TRBJ1-3 and V is TRBV7-2; D possibly corresponds to TRBD1 (6 bases). V lost 5 bases to trimming and J lost 0 bases, with 17 bases between them. Germline V gene sequence: CDR1 SGHTA, CDR2 FQGNSA. This CDR3 is built from 17 residues. The DNA of the CDR3 is TGTGCCAGCAGCCCCCGTAGAGGGGGGAGCTCTGGAAACACCATATATTTT. Its protein product is CASSPRRGGSSGNTIYF.

The chain combines TRBV5-8 with TRBJ2-2, with 7 positions matching TRBD1. The CDR3 consists of 15 residues. Germline V lookup: CDR1 SGHTS, CDR2 YDEGEE. J lost 1 base, V lost 4 bases, and 4 bases had no gene match. CDR3 DNA: TGTGCCAGCAGCCGGGGACAGAGGAACACCGGGGAGCTGTTTTTT. Its translation is CASSRGQRNTGELFF.

The genes are TRBV5-1 and TRBJ1-2; D gene unclear. V was clipped by 0 bases and J by 8 bases, with 8 bases between them. Germline values: CDR1 SGHRS, CDR2 YFSETQ. The CDR3 covers 12 residues. CDR3 in DNA: TGCGCCAGCAGCTTGGCCTCGGGAGGCTACACCTTC. Translating it yields CASSLASGGYTF.

This CDR3 is CASSESPGVNTEAFF. The CDR3 DNA is TGCGCCAGCAGTGAGTCTCCAGGGGTTAACACTGAAGCTTTCTTT. The rearrangement uses TRBV10-1 and TRBJ1-1; D might be TRBD1 (6 bases). This CDR3 comprises 15 residues. CDR1 and CDR2 from the germline V gene are WNHNN and SYGVQD (reference sequence). V lost 0 bases to trimming and J lost 2 bases, with 10 bases between them.